This TCR beta chain originates from a study of blood T cell repertoires in COVID-19. Overall study context: Samples taken during acute and convalescent COVID-19 were collected in the United States, Italy and Spain. T cells, B-cell-depleted T cells, or PBMCs supplied cDNA or gDNA.

The CDR3 totals 14 residues. CDR1 is LGHDT and CDR2 is YNNKEL in the germline V gene (reference sequence). Trimming took 4 bases from V and 0 from J; bases not matched to a gene: 2. Measured with immunoSEQ multiplex PCR; TCRdb has only the in-frame clones, and not every one. The sample holds approximately 230,000 clones, 70% to 90% seen once. Sequencing used peripheral blood. V usage is TRBV3-1 (or the pseudogene TRBV3-2) and J usage is TRBJ2-5; 7 bases are a match to TRBD1. The sequence was obtained from a man aged 25 to 40 who had recovered from COVID-19. CDR3 region: CASSPQGNQETQYF. In DNA, the CDR3 is TGTGCCAGCAGCCCACAGGGGAACCAAGAGACCCAGTACTTC.